The clone carrying this T cell receptor beta chain turned up a few times. Its target is not known. Other DNA sequences from this sample encode an identical CDR3 as well. This entry is derived from a study of CD8+ T cells in alopecia areata. The study, taken as a whole, reports: Uncertainty remains about how baseline CD8+ expansion links to response, with one nonresponder. A great number of expanded lesional clones endured in scalp and blood during tofacitinib.

Treatment here: oral pan-JAK inhibitor, 5-10 mg twice daily. TCR sequencing used cDNA made by reverse transcription of extracted RNA. TCRdb keeps only in-frame clones here, not all; method: immunoSEQ multiplex PCR. The sample carries around 300,000 clones, approximately 60% recorded once. Trimming removed 2 bases at V and 6 bases at J, with 5 bases between. Germline CDR1 ENHRY, CDR2 SYGVKD. There are 11 residues in the CDR3. The receptor was derived from a human donor with alopecia areata. This specimen was CD4+ T cells sorted from blood, taken at week 52, from a patient treated with tofacitinib. V and J are TRBV10-3 and TRBJ2-7; D gene ambiguous. The CDR3 reads CAISELGEQYF. The CDR3 DNA follows: TGTGCCATCAGTGAGCTGGGCGAGCAGTACTTC.